This T cell receptor (beta chain) was documented in a study of cytomegalovirus exposure and HLA in healthy donors. Study-level information: Researchers previously reported finding roughly 120 million unique TCR beta sequences from roughly 170 million T cells.

PCR was performed using 60 Vbeta and 13 Jbeta primers. Measured with immunoSEQ multiplex PCR; TCRdb has only the in-frame clones, and not every one. Of around 100,000 clones listed, around three quarters are singletons. J lost 5 bases, V lost 4 bases, and 15 bases had no gene match. In germline, CDR1 is SGHRS, CDR2 YFSETQ. CDR3 length: 18 amino acids. The clonotype originates from a female donor in good health and CMV-seropositive. The material sequenced was PBMCs. This chain connects TRBV5-1 to TRBJ1-2; 12 nucleotides align to TRBD1. CDR3 protein: CASSQTSQSGQGAYGYTF. The CDR3 region has the DNA TGCGCCAGCAGCCAAACATCACAATCGGGACAGGGGGCTTATGGCTACACCTTC.